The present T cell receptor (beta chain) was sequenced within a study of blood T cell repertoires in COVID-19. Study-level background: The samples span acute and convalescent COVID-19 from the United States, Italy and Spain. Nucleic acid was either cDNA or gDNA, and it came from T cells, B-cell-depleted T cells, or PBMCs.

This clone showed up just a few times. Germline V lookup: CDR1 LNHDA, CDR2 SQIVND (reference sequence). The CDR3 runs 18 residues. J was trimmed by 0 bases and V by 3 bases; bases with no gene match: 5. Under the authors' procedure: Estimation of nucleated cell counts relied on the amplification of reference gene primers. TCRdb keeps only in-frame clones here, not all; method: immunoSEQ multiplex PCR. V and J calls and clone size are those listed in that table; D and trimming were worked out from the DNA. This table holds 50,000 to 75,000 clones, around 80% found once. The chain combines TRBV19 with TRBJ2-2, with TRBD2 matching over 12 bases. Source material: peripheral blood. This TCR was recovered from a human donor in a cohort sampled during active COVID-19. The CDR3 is CASSIQRLAGANTGELFF. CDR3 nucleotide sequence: TGTGCCAGTAGTATCCAGCGACTAGCGGGGGCGAACACCGGGGAGCTGTTTTTT.